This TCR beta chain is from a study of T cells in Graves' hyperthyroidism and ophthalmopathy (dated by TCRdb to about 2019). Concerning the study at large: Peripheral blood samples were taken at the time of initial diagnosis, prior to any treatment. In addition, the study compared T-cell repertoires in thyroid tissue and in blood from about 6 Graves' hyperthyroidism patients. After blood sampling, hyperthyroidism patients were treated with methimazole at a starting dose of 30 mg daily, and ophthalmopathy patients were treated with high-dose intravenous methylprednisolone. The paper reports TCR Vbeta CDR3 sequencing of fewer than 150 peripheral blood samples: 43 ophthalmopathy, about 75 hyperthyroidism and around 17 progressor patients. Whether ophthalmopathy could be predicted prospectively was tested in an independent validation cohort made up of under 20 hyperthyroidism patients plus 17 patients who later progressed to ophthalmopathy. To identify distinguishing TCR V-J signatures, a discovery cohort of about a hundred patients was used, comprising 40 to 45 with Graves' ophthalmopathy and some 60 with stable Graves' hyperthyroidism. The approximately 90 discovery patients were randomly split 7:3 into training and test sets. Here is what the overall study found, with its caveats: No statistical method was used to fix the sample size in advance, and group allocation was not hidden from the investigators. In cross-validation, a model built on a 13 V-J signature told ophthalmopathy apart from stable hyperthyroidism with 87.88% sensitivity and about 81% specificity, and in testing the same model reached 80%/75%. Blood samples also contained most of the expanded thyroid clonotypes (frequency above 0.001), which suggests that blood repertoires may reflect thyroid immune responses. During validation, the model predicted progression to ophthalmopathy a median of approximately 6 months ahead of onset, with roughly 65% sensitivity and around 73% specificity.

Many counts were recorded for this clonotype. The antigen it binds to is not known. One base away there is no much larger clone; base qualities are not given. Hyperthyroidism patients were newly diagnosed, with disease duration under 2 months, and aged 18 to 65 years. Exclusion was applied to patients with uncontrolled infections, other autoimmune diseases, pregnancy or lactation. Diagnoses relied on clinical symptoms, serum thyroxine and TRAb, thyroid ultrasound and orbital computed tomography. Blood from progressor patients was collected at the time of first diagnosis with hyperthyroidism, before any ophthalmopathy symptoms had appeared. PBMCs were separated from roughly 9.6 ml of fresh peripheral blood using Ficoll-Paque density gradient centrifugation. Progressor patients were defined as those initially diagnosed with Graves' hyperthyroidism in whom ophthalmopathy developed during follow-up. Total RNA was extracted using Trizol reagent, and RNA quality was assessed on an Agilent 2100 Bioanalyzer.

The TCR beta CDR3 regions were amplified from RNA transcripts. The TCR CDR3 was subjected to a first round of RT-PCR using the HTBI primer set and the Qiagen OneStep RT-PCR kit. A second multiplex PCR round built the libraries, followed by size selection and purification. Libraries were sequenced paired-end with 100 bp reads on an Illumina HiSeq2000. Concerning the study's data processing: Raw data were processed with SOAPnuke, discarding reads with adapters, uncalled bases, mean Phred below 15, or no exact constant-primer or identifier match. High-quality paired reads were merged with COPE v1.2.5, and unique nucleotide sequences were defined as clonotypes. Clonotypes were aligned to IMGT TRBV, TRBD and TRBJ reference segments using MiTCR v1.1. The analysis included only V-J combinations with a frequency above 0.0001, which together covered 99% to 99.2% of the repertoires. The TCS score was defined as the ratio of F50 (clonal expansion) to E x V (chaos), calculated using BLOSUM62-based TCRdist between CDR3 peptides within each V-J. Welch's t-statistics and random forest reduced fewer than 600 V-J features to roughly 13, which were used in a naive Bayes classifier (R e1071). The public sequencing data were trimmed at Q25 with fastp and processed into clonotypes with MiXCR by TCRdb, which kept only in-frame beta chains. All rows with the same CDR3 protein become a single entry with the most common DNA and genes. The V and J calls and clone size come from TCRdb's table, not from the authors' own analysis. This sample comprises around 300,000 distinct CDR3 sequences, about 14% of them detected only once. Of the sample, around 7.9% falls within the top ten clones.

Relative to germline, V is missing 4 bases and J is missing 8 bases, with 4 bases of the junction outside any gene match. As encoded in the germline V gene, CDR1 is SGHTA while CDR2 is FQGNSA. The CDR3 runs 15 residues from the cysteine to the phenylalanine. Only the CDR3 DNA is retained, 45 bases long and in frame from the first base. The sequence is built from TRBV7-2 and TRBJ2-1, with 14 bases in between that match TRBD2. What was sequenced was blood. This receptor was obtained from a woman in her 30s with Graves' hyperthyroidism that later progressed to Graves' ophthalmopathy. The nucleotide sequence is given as TGTGCCAGCAGCTCCGGGACTAGCGGGAGCGATGAGCAGTTCTTC. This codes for CASSSGTSGSDEQFF.